Listed below are T cell receptor beta chains from one sample, sequenced in a study of shared clonotypes between healthy human individuals. The repertoire was sequenced with immunoSEQ multiplex PCR; TCRdb's copy has only in-frame clones and lacks some. The sample yields roughly 2.5 million clones, 90% to 95% seen once. The material sequenced was naive CD4+ T cells sorted from blood. Receptors originate from a man between 18 and 35 years old in good health. CDR3s include the opening cysteine and the closing phenylalanine or tryptophan. A D gene is named only where the DNA matches it firmly. Clone size is not always given. Where it is, it says once, few, many or a class for expanded clones.

abundance	d_gene	v_gene	j_gene	CDR3aa	CDR3nt
NA	NA	TRBV12-2	TRBJ2-3	CASRSRRTPRTITDTQYF	TGTGCAAGTCGCTCAAGGCGGACCCCGAGAACGATCACAGATACGCAGTATTTT
NA	NA	TRBV5-6	TRBJ1-1	CASSFGTLNTEAFF	TGTGCCAGCAGCTTTGGGACCTTGAACACTGAAGCTTTCTTT
NA	TRBD1	TRBV11-2	TRBJ1-3	CASSAGQVLSGNTIYF	TGTGCCAGCAGCGCCGGACAGGTCCTCTCTGGAAACACCATATATTTT
NA	NA	TRBV2	TRBJ1-2	CASSEAGAVSGYTF	TGTGCCAGCAGTGAAGCGGGGGCAGTCTCTGGCTACACCTTC
once	TRBD1	TRBV6-1	TRBJ1-5	CASSATGVSNQPQHF	TGTGCCAGCAGTGCGACAGGGGTTAGCAATCAGCCCCAGCATTTT
few	NA	TRBV16	TRBJ1-2	CASTPEPSYGYTF	TGTGCCAGCACCCCGGAGCCGTCCTATGGCTACACCTTC
NA	TRBD2	TRBV5-1	TRBJ2-3	CASSLASGGGTDTQYF	TGCGCCAGCAGCTTGGCTAGCGGGGGGGGCACAGATACGCAGTATTTT
NA	NA	TRBV30	TRBJ2-1	CAWSEGTPYNEQFF	TGTGCCTGGAGTGAAGGGACCCCCTACAATGAGCAGTTCTTC
NA	NA	TRBV7-3	TRBJ2-2	CASSLGNTGELFF	TGTGCCAGCAGCTTAGGAAACACCGGGGAGCTGTTTTTT
NA	NA	TRBV27	TRBJ2-2	CASSPLWAANTGELFF	TGTGCCAGCAGTCCCTTATGGGCTGCGAACACCGGGGAGCTGTTTTTT
few	NA	TRBV10-1	TRBJ2-3	CASSESQDTQYF	TGCGCCAGCAGTGAGTCGCAGGATACGCAGTATTTT
NA	TRBD2	TRBV5-1	TRBJ2-5	CASSLTAGGSQETQYF	TGCGCCAGCAGCTTGACAGCGGGGGGGTCTCAAGAGACCCAGTACTTC
once	NA	TRBV18	TRBJ2-1	CASALEGLSSNEQFF	TGTGCCAGCGCACTGGAAGGACTTTCTTCGAATGAGCAGTTCTTC
NA	NA	TRBV30	TRBJ1-4	CAWSVGGGEKLFF	TGTGCCTGGAGTGTTGGGGGCGGTGAAAAACTGTTTTTT
NA	NA	TRBV11-2	TRBJ1-5	CASSWDMNQPQHF	TGTGCCAGCAGCTGGGACATGAATCAGCCCCAGCATTTT
NA	TRBD1	TRBV2	TRBJ1-1	CASTGQMNTEAFF	TGTGCCAGCACGGGACAGATGAACACTGAAGCTTTCTTT
NA	TRBD1	TRBV5-4	TRBJ2-5	CASSLQGQGLETQYF	TGTGCCAGCAGCTTGCAAGGACAGGGTTTGGAGACCCAGTACTTC
NA	TRBD1	TRBV2	TRBJ1-4	CASSEDRGDEKLFF	TGTGCCAGCAGCGAAGACAGGGGAGATGAAAAACTGTTTTTT
NA	NA	TRBV5-6	TRBJ2-7	CASSLEGRISYEQYF	TGTGCCAGCAGCTTGGAGGGACGGATCTCCTACGAGCAGTACTTC
NA	NA	TRBV5-1	TRBJ1-1	CASSEQGYGAEAFF	TGCGCCAGCAGCGAACAGGGCTACGGGGCTGAAGCTTTCTTT
once	NA	TRBV6-1	TRBJ1-2	CASSENEGYGYTF	TGTGCCAGCAGTGAAAATGAAGGGTACGGCTACACCTTC
NA	TRBD1	TRBV10-3	TRBJ2-2	CAAWTGTGGTGELFF	TGTGCCGCATGGACTGGGACAGGGGGGACCGGGGAGCTGTTTTTT
NA	TRBD2	TRBV18	TRBJ2-3	CASSPLAGGPKDTQYF	TGTGCCAGCTCACCCCTAGCGGGGGGGCCGAAAGATACGCAGTATTTT
NA	TRBD1	TRBV6-5	TRBJ1-6	CASRTTGVYNSPLHF	TGTGCCAGCAGAACGACAGGGGTATATAATTCACCCCTCCACTTT
NA	TRBD1	TRBV28	TRBJ1-2	CASRAGGGYGYTF	TGTGCCAGCAGAGCAGGGGGCGGCTATGGCTACACCTTC
once	TRBD1	TRBV28	TRBJ1-2	CASSFGAGGRGYTF	TGTGCCAGCAGTTTCGGGGCAGGGGGTAGAGGCTACACCTTC
NA	TRBD2	TRBV15	TRBJ2-3	CATSRDPAGGTDTQYF	TGTGCCACCAGCAGAGATCCAGCGGGGGGCACAGATACGCAGTATTTT
NA	NA	TRBV7-2	TRBJ2-6	CASSPNGANVLTF	TGTGCCAGCAGCCCCAACGGGGCCAACGTCCTGACTTTC
NA	NA	TRBV7-2	TRBJ2-3	CASSISGRTDTQYF	TGTGCCAGCAGCATAAGCGGGCGCACAGATACGCAGTATTTT
NA	TRBD1	TRBV5-6	TRBJ2-7	CASSLIGTGGSEQYF	TGTGCCAGCAGCTTGATTGGTACAGGGGGCTCCGAGCAGTACTTC
NA	NA	TRBV5-1	TRBJ2-2	CASSSPGGFPGELFF	TGCGCCAGCAGTTCTCCTGGGGGCTTTCCCGGGGAGCTGTTTTTT
NA	TRBD1	TRBV2	TRBJ2-7	CASTPPTGTGLHEQYF	TGTGCCAGCACCCCCCCGACCGGGACAGGCCTCCACGAGCAGTACTTC
once	TRBD1	TRBV9	TRBJ2-7	CASRFGTGNPYEQYF	TGTGCCAGCAGGTTCGGGACAGGGAACCCCTACGAGCAGTACTTC
once	TRBD2	TRBV30	TRBJ2-3	CAWSGGVDTQYF	TGTGCCTGGAGCGGGGGGGTAGATACGCAGTATTTT
once	NA	TRBV19	TRBJ2-1	CASSIGLSSNEQFF	TGTGCCAGTAGTATAGGTTTGTCCTCCAATGAGCAGTTCTTC
NA	TRBD1	TRBV6-5	TRBJ2-5	CASSRDRAETQYF	TGTGCCAGCAGTCGGGACAGGGCAGAGACCCAGTACTTC
NA	NA	TRBV6-5	TRBJ2-6	CASSYEGSGANVLTF	TGTGCCAGCAGTTACGAGGGCTCTGGGGCCAACGTCCTGACTTTC
NA	TRBD2	TRBV6-1	TRBJ2-7	CASSEGTSIYEQYF	TGTGCCAGCAGTGAAGGGACTAGCATCTACGAGCAGTACTTC
NA	NA	TRBV5-1	TRBJ2-1	CASSSMNDNEQFF	TGCGCCAGCAGCTCGATGAATGACAATGAGCAGTTCTTC
NA	NA	TRBV21-1	TRBJ2-5	CASSKALLAGGETQYF	TGTGCCAGCAGCAAAGCGCTGTTAGCGGGGGGGGAGACCCAGTACTTC
NA	NA	TRBV6-5	TRBJ1-4	CASSYSGQSGEKLFF	TGTGCCAGCAGTTACTCGGGTCAGTCTGGTGAAAAACTGTTTTTT